This T cell receptor (beta chain) is from a study of response to subunit inactivated influenza vaccine. The CDR3 sequence is 16 residues long. Between the trimmed V and J ends, which lost 3 bases and 0 bases, there was a span of 12 bases. CDR1 is DFQATT, CDR2 SNEGSKA, per germline (reference sequence). The table lists this clonotype with a few counts. From the RT-PCR reads, TCRdb called clonotypes with MiXCR, one entry per CDR3 protein. Of hundreds of thousands of distinct CDR3 sequences in the sample, 6.5% to 8% are singletons; the top ten hold around 13%. The sequence was obtained from a man aged 50-75 years who received an inactivated influenza vaccine. The starting material was PBMCs from blood, obtained around 2 years after vaccination. The chain uses TRBV20-1 and TRBJ1-6, with a possible D match to TRBD1 (6 bases). Written as DNA, the CDR3 is TGCAGTGCTAGTGGGGGCGGGGTCTCCTATAATTCACCCCTCCACTTT. Its translation is CSASGGGVSYNSPLHF.